These 23 T cell receptor beta chains came from one sample sequenced in a study of blood T cell repertoires in COVID-19. Data came from immunoSEQ multiplex PCR; TCRdb stores just in-frame clones and leaves some out. Among 60,000 to 70,000 clones listed, roughly 81% were seen once. The sequenced sample consisted of peripheral blood. The receptors here all came from a man older than 75 with acute or convalescent COVID-19.

The chain is built from TRBV14 and TRBJ2-3, with D possibly matching TRBD1 (5 bases). V lost 5 bases and J lost 6, with 18 bases in between. The CDR3 is 15 residues long. CDR1 and CDR2 (germline): SGHDN, FVKESK. The CDR3 loop reads CASSGSYRPGDTQYF. The CDR3 DNA sequence: TGTGCCAGCAGCGGATCATACAGGCCTGGGGATACGCAGTATTTT.

The chain combines TRBV7-3 with TRBJ2-2; TRBD2 aligns across 8 bases. Germline-derived CDR1 and CDR2 are SGHTA and FQGTGA. V shed 2 bases and J 5 bases; nucleotides not matched to a gene: 10. The CDR3 runs to 17 residues. CDR3 bases: TGTGCCAGCAGCTTAGGACTAGCTTTAACGGGGACCGGGGAGCTGTTTTTT. This encodes CASSLGLALTGTGELFF.

The chain recombines TRBV19 with TRBJ1-3; D perhaps matches TRBD1 (5 bases). V was cut by 5 bases and J by 0 bases, with 11 bases left in between. The CDR3 runs 15 residues. CDR1 and CDR2 (germline): LNHDA, SQIVND (reference sequence). DNA for the CDR3: TGTGCCAGTAGTTCCACAGGCGTCTCTGGAAACACCATATATTTT. Translation gives CASSSTGVSGNTIYF.

CDR3 in DNA: TGTGCCAGTAGCACGCCAGGAGGGAACTCACCCCTCCACTTT. This translates into CASSTPGGNSPLHF. V and J are TRBV19 and TRBJ1-6; D is ambiguous. The germline V gene has CDR1 LNHDA and CDR2 SQIVND (reference sequence). This CDR3 comprises 14 residues. Trimming shortened V by 6 bases and J by 10 bases, and 16 bases separated the two germline ends.

There are a few counts of this clone. The V gene is TRBV7-8, the J gene TRBJ1-2; 7 positions agree with TRBD1. The junction had 7 bases not matched to a gene; V was cut back by 5 bases and J by 7 bases. Looked up from germline, CDR1 is SGHVS and CDR2 is FQNEAQ. This CDR3 spans 13 amino acids. CDR3 sequence reads: CASSRGTEGGYTF. DNA of the CDR3: TGTGCCAGCAGCCGCGGGACAGAAGGTGGCTACACCTTC.

The gene calls are TRBV5-8 and TRBJ1-5; D is ambiguous. This CDR3 region has 14 residues. V lost 1 base, J lost 3 bases, and 8 bases lay in between. Looked up from germline, CDR1 is SGHTS and CDR2 is YDEGEE. The CDR3 DNA is TGTGCCAGCAGCTTGTGGCAAATCAATCAGCCCCAGCATTTT. This gives the protein CASSLWQINQPQHF.

The V gene is TRBV5-1, the J gene TRBJ2-1, with 7 bases lining up with TRBD2. Germline trimming cut 3 bases from V and 6 bases from J; bases unmatched to any gene: 3. This CDR3 is built from 13 residues. From germline, CDR1 is SGHRS and CDR2 YFSETQ. The CDR3 sequence: CASSSREGNEQFF. The DNA of the CDR3 is TGCGCCAGCAGCTCCAGGGAGGGCAATGAGCAGTTCTTC.

Only one count was recorded for this clone. The chain uses TRBV28 and TRBJ1-4, with D maybe TRBD1 (6 bases). CDR1 is MDHEN, CDR2 SYDVKM, per germline. CDR3 length: 15 amino acids. Trimming left V 3 bases short and J 5 bases short, with 13 bases between. CDR3 residues: CASSFPIGQNEKLFF. CDR3 nucleotide sequence: TGTGCCAGCAGTTTCCCCATAGGACAGAATGAAAAACTGTTTTTT.

The V gene is TRBV6-5, the J gene TRBJ1-1; D call uncertain. Trimming shortened V by 2 bases and J by 7 bases, and 5 bases separated the two germline ends. Per the germline V gene, CDR1 is MNHEY and CDR2 is SVGAGI. CDR3 length equals 11 residues. The CDR3, as DNA: TGTGCCAGCAGTTACAGACATGAAGCTTTCTTT. This gives the protein CASSYRHEAFF.

The V call is TRBV28, the J call TRBJ2-2; 13 positions agree with TRBD2. The germline CDR1 and CDR2 sequences are MDHEN and SYDVKM. J lost 2 bases, V lost 5 bases, and 8 bases had no gene match. This CDR3 has 18 amino acids. CDR3 nucleotides: TGTGCCAGCAGTCTCGGACTAGCGGGAGTTCCAAACACCGGGGAGCTGTTTTTT. This sequence encodes CASSLGLAGVPNTGELFF.

The gene calls are TRBV4-2 and TRBJ1-5, with a weak D call TRBD1 (6 bases). Trimming took 2 bases from V and 6 from J, leaving 14 bases between them. The germline V gene has CDR1 LGHNA and CDR2 YNFKEQ. CDR3 length equals 15 residues. In nucleotides, the CDR3 is TGTGCCAGCAGCCAAAACAGGGCTGCGGCTCAGCCCCAGCATTTT. Translating it yields CASSQNRAAAQPQHF.

The chain employs TRBV19 and TRBJ1-2, with 8 nucleotides matching TRBD1. Trimming removed 6 bases from V and 3 bases from J; junction bases left unmatched: 6. CDR3 length equals 14 residues. Germline CDR1 is LNHDA and CDR2 is SQIVND (reference sequence). The CDR3 DNA follows: TGTGCCAGTAGACCAGGGGGCGCGGACTATGGCTACACCTTC. Protein: CASRPGGADYGYTF.

The rearrangement links TRBV5-1 to TRBJ2-2, with D perhaps TRBD2 (5 bases). Between the trimmed V and J ends, which lost 0 bases and 3 bases, there was a span of 12 bases. This CDR3 is 16 amino acids long. Germline V gene lookup returns CDR1 SGHRS and CDR2 YFSETQ. CDR3 DNA sequence: TGCGCCAGCAGCTTGGCCACTAGGTGGGACACCGGGGAGCTGTTTTTT. Amino acid sequence: CASSLATRWDTGELFF. The full variable domain, completed using reference TRBV5-1 and TRBJ2-2, is KAGVTQTPRYLIKTRGQQVTLSCSPISGHRSVSWYQQTPGQGLQFLFEYFSETQRNKGNFPGRFSGRQFSNSRSEMNVSTLELGDSALYLCASSLATRWDTGELFFGEGSRLTVL.

The V call is TRBV4-2, the J call TRBJ1-4, with TRBD1 as a possible D gene (5 bases). Germline V lookup: CDR1 LGHNA, CDR2 YNFKEQ. The CDR3 runs to 15 residues. V was shortened by 1 base and J by 6 bases, with 12 bases between the two germline ends. CDR3 in amino acids: CASSQVKGLDEKLFF. DNA of the CDR3: TGTGCCAGCAGCCAAGTTAAGGGGCTAGATGAAAAACTGTTTTTT.

This chain uses TRBV6-2 or TRBV6-3 with TRBJ2-4; TRBD2 matches 12 bases. The CDR3 consists of 19 residues. Trimming took 2 bases from V and 0 from J; bases not matched to a gene: 8. Germline CDR1 MNHEY, CDR2 SVGEGT. Written as DNA, the CDR3 is TGTGCCAGCAGTTACCCCGGGACTAGCGGGCCCCTAGCCAAAAACATTCAGTACTTC. This codes for CASSYPGTSGPLAKNIQYF.

The chain links TRBV7-2 to TRBJ2-2, with D possibly matching TRBD2 (5 bases). The CDR3 has 14 amino acids. The V gene's germline CDR1 is SGHTA and CDR2 FQGNSA. Trimming removed 5 bases from V and 1 base from J, with 8 bases in between. CDR3 in amino acids: CASSQDWNTGELFF. The CDR3 coding sequence is TGTGCCAGCAGCCAGGACTGGAACACCGGGGAGCTGTTTTTT.

CDR3 sequence reads: CASSQVDRRDEQYF. For the CDR3, the DNA is TGTGCCAGCAGCCAAGTCGATAGGAGGGACGAGCAGTACTTC. The chain uses TRBV3-1 (or the pseudogene TRBV3-2) and TRBJ2-7; maybe TRBD2 (6 bases). Trimming stripped 1 base from V and 5 bases from J, with 12 bases between. CDR3 length: 14 amino acids. Germline V gives CDR1 LGHDT, CDR2 YNNKEL (reference sequence).

This clone was found a few times. J is TRBJ2-7 and V is TRBV6-5, with 11 bases lining up with TRBD2. Germline values: CDR1 MNHEY, CDR2 SVGAGI. Trimming removed 6 bases from V and 2 bases from J; junction bases left unmatched: 6. This CDR3 has 15 amino acids. The CDR3 DNA reads TGTGCCAGCAGACTCACTAGCGGGGGTGCCTACGAGCAGTACTTC. Protein product: CASRLTSGGAYEQYF.

This clone was recorded once. V and J are TRBV5-4 and TRBJ2-4, with D hard to call. Between the trimmed V and J ends, which lost 0 bases and 0 bases, there was a span of 4 bases. CDR1 SGHNT and CDR2 YYREEE come from the germline V gene (reference sequence). The length of the CDR3 is 14 residues. Here the CDR3 DNA reads TGTGCCAGCAGCTTGGGAGAAGCCAAAAACATTCAGTACTTC. The encoded protein is CASSLGEAKNIQYF.

J is TRBJ2-2 and V is TRBV6-1, with D unclear. CDR3 size: 14 residues. Germline-derived CDR1 and CDR2 are MNHNS and SASEGT. The V and J ends lost 2 bases and 7 bases respectively, with 11 bases between them. The CDR3 here is CASSESSRIGELFF. The CDR3 coding sequence is TGTGCCAGCAGTGAATCTAGTCGGATCGGGGAGCTGTTTTTT.

This chain links TRBV19 with TRBJ2-7; TRBD2 aligns across 11 bases. Trimming took 6 bases from V and 4 from J; bases not matched to a gene: 8. Germline-derived CDR1 and CDR2 are LNHDA and SQIVND (reference sequence). The CDR3 runs to 15 residues. CDR3 DNA sequence: TGTGCCAGTAGCGATAGCGGGAGGGTTCCTTACGAGCAGTACTTC. Its protein product is CASSDSGRVPYEQYF.

The chain employs TRBV29-1 and TRBJ1-1; D not resolved. The CDR3 sequence is 11 residues long. Per germline, CDR1 SQVTM and CDR2 ANQGSEA. Trimming cost V 4 bases and J 1 base, with 4 bases left between them. The CDR3 sequence: CSVARNTEAFF. In DNA form, the CDR3 reads TGCAGCGTTGCGAGGAACACTGAAGCTTTCTTT.

This chain connects TRBV28 to TRBJ2-3, with TRBD2 as a possible D gene (6 bases). This CDR3 is built from 17 residues. Trimming left V 3 bases short and J 6 bases short, with 22 bases between. Germline lookup yields CDR1 MDHEN and CDR2 SYDVKM. CDR3 residues: CASSFLYSEPGEDTQYF. CDR3 sequence (DNA): TGTGCCAGCAGTTTCCTGTACAGCGAACCGGGAGAGGATACGCAGTATTTT.